The 32 T cell receptor beta chains listed next were all sequenced from one sample in a study of blood T cell repertoires in COVID-19. Measured with immunoSEQ multiplex PCR; TCRdb has only the in-frame clones, and not every one. The table shows 200,000 to 250,000 clones, with about 88% occurring only once. The specimen was peripheral blood. Receptors were obtained from a woman in her fifties or sixties with COVID-19, enrolled during active disease.

The V call is TRBV7-9, the J call TRBJ1-2; 8 nucleotides line up with TRBD1. The CDR3 runs to 17 residues. V shed 5 bases, J shed 8 bases, and the junction held 19 bases outside the gene matches. Per the germline V gene, CDR1 is SEHNR and CDR2 is FQNEAQ (reference sequence). Here the CDR3 reads CASSRDDRQGLLWGYTF. The CDR3 coding sequence is TGTGCCAGCAGCCGGGATGACAGACAGGGGTTATTGTGGGGCTACACCTTC.

CDR3: CASSQSSQGKDEAFF. In nucleotides, the CDR3 is TGCGCCAGCAGTCAATCGAGCCAGGGTAAGGATGAAGCTTTCTTT. The gene calls are TRBV23-1 and TRBJ1-1; D might be TRBD1 (5 bases). TRBV23-1 is an ORF; its function is uncertain. CDR3 length equals 15 residues. Trimming shortened V by 0 bases and J by 7 bases, and 15 bases separated the two germline ends.

This sequence joins TRBV19 and TRBJ2-3, with D maybe TRBD2 (6 bases). Looked up from germline, CDR1 is LNHDA and CDR2 is SQIVND (reference sequence). The germline V and J ends were trimmed by 3 bases and 8 bases, with 21 bases remaining between them. This CDR3 spans 16 amino acids. The DNA of the CDR3 is TGTGCCAGTAGTATCCGGGACTCATTGGCGGACGCTACGCAGTATTTT. As protein: CASSIRDSLADATQYF.

V and J are TRBV20-1 and TRBJ2-2; 8 bases are shared with TRBD2. This CDR3 spans 16 amino acids. The J segment lost 0 bases and the V segment lost 3 bases, leaving 6 bases of the junction unmatched. The V gene's germline CDR1 is DFQATT and CDR2 SNEGSKA (reference sequence). The CDR3 spells CSASSAGGTNTGELFF. CDR3 nucleotide sequence: TGCAGTGCTAGTTCGGCGGGGGGTACGAACACCGGGGAGCTGTTTTTT.

This rearrangement joins TRBV7-2 to TRBJ2-2, with TRBD2 matching over 10 bases. Germline-derived CDR1 and CDR2 are SGHTA and FQGNSA. The CDR3 runs 14 residues. Trimming at V came to 10 bases and at J to 5 bases, leaving 7 bases not matched to a gene. The DNA of the CDR3 is TGTGCCACCCAGCGGGGGGGCAGAACCGGGGAGCTGTTTTTT. It codes for CATQRGGRTGELFF.

The V call is TRBV28, the J call TRBJ1-2; D is ambiguous. Germline V gene lookup returns CDR1 MDHEN and CDR2 SYDVKM. This CDR3 is built from 16 residues. V gave up 5 bases and J gave up 4 bases, with 20 bases separating them. The DNA for the CDR3 is TGTGCCAGCAGTCCTCTTTACGTCTCTTTAGTCTATGGCTACACCTTC. The encoded protein is CASSPLYVSLVYGYTF.

The CDR3: CATSDFLDTGELFF. The CDR3 bases are TGTGCCACCAGTGATTTTCTTGACACCGGGGAGCTGTTTTTT. The gene calls are TRBV24-1 and TRBJ2-2; the D is unclear. CDR3 length equals 14 residues. Germline CDR1 is KGHDR and CDR2 is SFDVKD. V was pared by 1 base and J by 3 bases, with 5 bases between.

This chain connects TRBV19 to TRBJ2-1; D perhaps matches TRBD1 (6 bases). Germline values: CDR1 LNHDA, CDR2 SQIVND (reference sequence). The CDR3 is made up of 14 amino acids. With 10 bases removed from V and 0 bases from J, the gap between germline ends came to 13 bases. The CDR3 reads CATWDTSSYNEQFF. The CDR3 DNA follows: TGTGCCACTTGGGACACTAGCTCCTACAATGAGCAGTTCTTC. Looking up the rest from reference TRBV19 and TRBJ2-1 gives the full variable domain: DGGITQSPKYLFRKEGQNVTLSCEQNLNHDAMYWYRQDPGQGLRLIYYSQIVNDFQKGDIAEGYSVSREKKESFPLTVTSAQKNPTAFYLCATWDTSSYNEQFFGPGTRLTVL.

V and J are TRBV7-9 and TRBJ2-5, with 7 bases fitting TRBD1. CDR3 size: 15 residues. V dropped 2 bases and J dropped 3; count of bases not matched to a gene: 6. In germline, CDR1 is SEHNR, CDR2 FQNEAQ (reference sequence). CDR3: CASSLLRGPKETQYF. The CDR3 DNA reads TGTGCCAGCAGCTTACTTAGGGGGCCCAAAGAGACCCAGTACTTC.

J is TRBJ2-1 and V is TRBV5-1; TRBD1 matches at 9 bases. CDR1 and CDR2 from the germline V gene are SGHRS and YFSETQ. This CDR3 is built from 15 residues. V gave up 4 bases and J gave up 3 bases; unmatched junction bases: 5. The CDR3: CASSPGQGNYNEQFF. The CDR3 DNA reads as TGCGCCAGCAGCCCCGGACAGGGGAACTACAATGAGCAGTTCTTC.

The chain uses TRBV7-2 and TRBJ2-3; TRBD2 might be the D (6 bases). Germline assignment: CDR1 SGHTA and CDR2 FQGNSA. The CDR3 contains 14 residues. V lost 2 bases, J lost 6 bases, and 12 bases lay in between. The CDR3 spells CASSLRLARDTQYF. CDR3 nucleotides: TGTGCCAGCAGCTTAAGGCTAGCGAGGGATACGCAGTATTTT. Full variable domain (remainder filled in from reference TRBV7-2 and TRBJ2-3): GAGVSQSPSNKVTEKGKDVELRCDPISGHTALYWYRQSLGQGLEFLIYFQGNSAPDKSGLPSDRFSAERTGGSVSTLTIQRTQQEDSAVYLCASSLRLARDTQYFGPGTRLTVL.

This chain uses TRBV4-1 with TRBJ2-2; D gene unclear. Germline-derived CDR1 and CDR2 are MGHRA and YSYEKL. Trimming removed 4 bases at V and 4 bases at J, with 13 bases between. The CDR3 covers 15 residues. DNA of the CDR3: TGCGCCAGCAGCCGCGTCGAAACAGTCACCGGGGAGCTGTTTTTT. Translation gives CASSRVETVTGELFF.

The chain recombines TRBV19 with TRBJ1-3; TRBD1 is a possible D gene (6 bases). V was cut by 7 bases and J by 0 bases, with 13 bases left in between. The germline CDR1 and CDR2 sequences are LNHDA and SQIVND (reference sequence). The CDR3 has 15 residues. In DNA form, the CDR3 reads TGTGCCAGTAAGGAAGACAGGAGCTCTGGAAACACCATATATTTT. Encoded protein: CASKEDRSSGNTIYF.

The chain carries TRBV6-2 or TRBV6-3 and TRBJ2-7; a weak D match, TRBD2 (6 bases). The germline gives CDR1 MNHEY, CDR2 SVGEGT. There are 14 residues in the CDR3. V lost 2 bases and J 4 bases, leaving 12 bases between the germline ends. The CDR3 protein is CASSYAPGLYEQYV. CDR3 bases: TGTGCCAGCAGTTACGCCCCGGGACTGTACGAGCAGTACGTC.

The chain carries TRBV6-5 and TRBJ2-3; D may be TRBD1 (7 bases). Germline CDR1 and CDR2: MNHEY and SVGAGI. The V end was cut by 4 bases, the J end by 3 bases, with 17 bases between. CDR3 size: 16 residues. The CDR3 sequence is CASSSRRGAVTDTQYF. CDR3 in DNA: TGTGCCAGCAGTTCCCGCAGGGGGGCGGTGACAGATACGCAGTATTTT.

The chain has TRBV19 and TRBJ2-4, with unresolved D. There are 11 residues in the CDR3. Germline V lookup: CDR1 LNHDA, CDR2 SQIVND (reference sequence). V lost 3 bases and J lost 5, with 2 bases in between. The CDR3, as DNA: TGTGCCAGTAGTATCGAAAACATTCAGTACTTC. Its translation: CASSIENIQYF.

The table lists this clone with a few counts. This chain links TRBV7-2 with TRBJ1-3; D is unresolved. Germline-derived CDR1 and CDR2 are SGHTA and FQGNSA. The CDR3 covers 17 residues. The germline V and J ends were trimmed by 0 bases and 0 bases, with 12 bases remaining between them. The CDR3 region has the DNA TGTGCCAGCAGCTTAGCGGCAAAGGGAGGCTCTGGAAACACCATATATTTT. This sequence encodes CASSLAAKGGSGNTIYF. Together with reference TRBV7-2 and TRBJ1-3, the CDR3 gives the full variable domain: GAGVSQSPSNKVTEKGKDVELRCDPISGHTALYWYRQSLGQGLEFLIYFQGNSAPDKSGLPSDRFSAERTGGSVSTLTIQRTQQEDSAVYLCASSLAAKGGSGNTIYFGEGSWLTVV.

The chain has TRBV5-1 and TRBJ2-5; 8 nucleotides match TRBD1. The CDR3 length is 15 residues. The V gene's germline CDR1 is SGHRS and CDR2 YFSETQ. V trimming: 6 bases; J trimming: 3 bases; junction bases outside the gene matches: 10. As DNA, the CDR3 is TGCGCCAGCAAGCAGGGGGCGCAGGAGGAAGAGACCCAGTACTTC. This translates into CASKQGAQEEETQYF.

The chain links TRBV7-2 to TRBJ1-1; 8 nucleotides align to TRBD1. Germline V gene lookup returns CDR1 SGHTA and CDR2 FQGNSA. This CDR3 spans 14 amino acids. The junction had 2 bases not matched to a gene; V was cut back by 5 bases and J by 0 bases. CDR3 sequence reads: CASSRTGLNTEAFF. The CDR3 coding sequence is TGTGCCAGCAGCCGGACAGGGCTGAACACTGAAGCTTTCTTT. Using reference TRBV7-2 and TRBJ1-1 for the parts outside the CDR3, the full variable domain is GAGVSQSPSNKVTEKGKDVELRCDPISGHTALYWYRQSLGQGLEFLIYFQGNSAPDKSGLPSDRFSAERTGGSVSTLTIQRTQQEDSAVYLCASSRTGLNTEAFFGQGTRLTVV.

The CDR3 sequence is CASGGTGNTEAFF. The DNA for the CDR3 is TGTGCCAGCGGAGGGACAGGGAACACTGAAGCTTTCTTT. The chain has TRBV6-6 and TRBJ1-1; 8 bases match TRBD1. Trimming at V came to 8 bases and at J to 1 base, leaving 3 bases not matched to a gene. Per the germline V gene, CDR1 is MNHNY and CDR2 is SVGAGI (reference sequence). The CDR3 has 13 amino acids.

This clone was seen once. The chain combines TRBV14 with TRBJ2-1; D is possibly TRBD2 (6 bases). Germline assignment: CDR1 SGHDN and CDR2 FVKESK. The CDR3 contains 16 residues. The germline V and J ends were trimmed by 4 bases and 4 bases, with 17 bases remaining between them. For the CDR3, the DNA is TGTGCCAGCAGCCCATACCACGGGACTGGATACAATGAGCAGTTCTTC. Translated, it gives CASSPYHGTGYNEQFF.

J is TRBJ1-1 and V is TRBV19; no firm D call. V was shortened by 5 bases and J by 2 bases, with 9 bases between the two germline ends. CDR1 LNHDA and CDR2 SQIVND come from the germline V gene (reference sequence). This CDR3 has 13 residues. The CDR3 DNA reads TGTGCCAGTAGTCTCGGGGTTAACACTGAAGCTTTCTTT. It specifies CASSLGVNTEAFF.

V and J are TRBV2 and TRBJ2-1; no definite D call. V was cut by 5 bases and J by 6 bases, with 8 bases left in between. The CDR3 is 12 amino acids. CDR1 and CDR2 (germline): SNHLY, FYNNEI. CDR3 loop: CASSWQFNEQFF. CDR3 DNA sequence: TGTGCCAGCAGTTGGCAGTTCAATGAGCAGTTCTTC.

The chain joins TRBV5-1 to TRBJ2-7; possible D gene TRBD2, 6 bases. Germline V gives CDR1 SGHRS, CDR2 YFSETQ. V lost 4 bases and J 2 bases, leaving 13 bases between the germline ends. This CDR3 contains 14 residues. CDR3 region: CASSHRDWPYEQYF. The CDR3 DNA follows: TGCGCCAGCAGCCACCGGGACTGGCCCTACGAGCAGTACTTC.

The table lists this clone with a count of one. V and J are TRBV18 and TRBJ1-4; 8 nucleotides align to TRBD1. Germline V CDR1 and CDR2: KGHSH, LQKENI. V gave up 3 bases and J gave up 6 bases; unmatched junction bases: 6. This CDR3 is built from 15 residues. In DNA form, the CDR3 reads TGTGCCAGCTCACCTTTCGGGACAGGACATGAAAAACTGTTTTTT. Translating it yields CASSPFGTGHEKLFF.

This chain uses TRBV24-1 with TRBJ1-2, with D perhaps TRBD1 (5 bases). The CDR3 has 14 residues. V was cut by 1 base and J by 6 bases, with 11 bases left in between. Germline V gene lookup returns CDR1 KGHDR and CDR2 SFDVKD. CDR3 nucleotides: TGTGCCACCAGTGATTTCCGGGGGGGTGATGGCTACACCTTC. Translation: CATSDFRGGDGYTF.

The chain joins TRBV7-2 to TRBJ1-2; D call uncertain. Germline assignment: CDR1 SGHTA and CDR2 FQGNSA. Trimming stripped 4 bases from V and 11 bases from J, with 14 bases between. The CDR3 spans 12 residues. The CDR3 region has the DNA TGTGCCAGCAGCTCGAGAACGACATCTTACACCTTC. Its protein product is CASSSRTTSYTF.

This chain links TRBV6-2 or TRBV6-3 with TRBJ2-1, with D possibly TRBD2 on 6 matching bases. Trimming left V 2 bases short and J 6 bases short, with 11 bases between. From germline, CDR1 is MNHEY and CDR2 SVGEGT. The CDR3 loop spans 14 amino acids. The DNA for the CDR3 is TGTGCCAGCAGTTACCAGGCGGAGGGCAATGAGCAGTTCTTC. This encodes CASSYQAEGNEQFF.

V and J are TRBV19 and TRBJ1-6; D is perhaps TRBD1 (6 bases). Germline V gene data show CDR1 as LNHDA and CDR2 as SQIVND (reference sequence). The length of the CDR3 is 16 residues. The V and J ends lost 5 bases and 4 bases respectively, with 15 bases between them. CDR3: CASSLQGVQYNSPLHF. The CDR3 DNA is TGTGCCAGTAGTTTACAGGGAGTACAGTATAATTCACCCCTCCACTTT.

The chain uses TRBV30 and TRBJ1-5, with TRBD1 matching over 7 bases. The V gene's germline CDR1 is GTSNPN and CDR2 SVGIG (reference sequence). V was pared by 5 bases and J by 4 bases, with 2 bases of the junction left unmatched. CDR3 length: 12 residues. The CDR3 reads CAWSGQNQPQHF. DNA for the CDR3: TGTGCCTGGTCGGGACAGAATCAGCCCCAGCATTTT.

The chain employs TRBV14 and TRBJ1-6; D is undetermined. The ends were cut back, 4 bases at V and 7 bases at J, with 8 bases in the middle. Looked up from germline, CDR1 is SGHDN and CDR2 is FVKESK. The CDR3 consists of 13 residues. CDR3 region: CASSPVANSPLHF. The CDR3 coding sequence is TGTGCCAGCAGCCCCGTCGCGAATTCACCCCTCCACTTT.

V usage is TRBV6-1 and J usage is TRBJ1-5; D remains ambiguous. Germline V gives CDR1 MNHNS, CDR2 SASEGT. Trimming took 0 bases from V and 4 from J, leaving 10 bases between them. CDR3 length: 15 amino acids. In nucleotides, the CDR3 is TGTGCCAGCAGTGAAGCTGGAGATTTTAATCAGCCCCAGCATTTT. This gives the protein CASSEAGDFNQPQHF.